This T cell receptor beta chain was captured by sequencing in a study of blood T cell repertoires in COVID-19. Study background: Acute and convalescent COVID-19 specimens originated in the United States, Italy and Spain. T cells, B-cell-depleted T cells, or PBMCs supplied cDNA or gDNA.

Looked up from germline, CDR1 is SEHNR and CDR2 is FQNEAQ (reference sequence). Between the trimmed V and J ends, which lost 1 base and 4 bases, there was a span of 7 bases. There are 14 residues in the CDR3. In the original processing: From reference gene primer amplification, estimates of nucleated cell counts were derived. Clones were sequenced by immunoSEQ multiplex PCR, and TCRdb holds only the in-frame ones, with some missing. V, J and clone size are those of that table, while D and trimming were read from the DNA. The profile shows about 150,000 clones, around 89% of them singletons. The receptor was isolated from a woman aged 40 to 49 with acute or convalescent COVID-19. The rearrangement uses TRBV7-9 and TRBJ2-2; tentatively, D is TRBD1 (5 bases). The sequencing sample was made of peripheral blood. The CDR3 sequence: CASSLDRSTGELFF. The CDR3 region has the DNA TGTGCCAGCAGCTTAGACAGGAGCACCGGGGAGCTGTTTTTT. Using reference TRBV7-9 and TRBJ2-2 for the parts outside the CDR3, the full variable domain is DTGVSQNPRHKITKRGQNVTFRCDPISEHNRLYWYRQTLGQGPEFLTYFQNEAQLEKSRLLSDRFSAERPKGSFSTLEIQRTEQGDSAMYLCASSLDRSTGELFFGEGSRLTVL.